This TCR beta chain was retrieved from a study of CD8 T cells in ankylosing spondylitis. Study observations and caveats: Some motif variants were previously reported in reactive arthritis synovial fluid and blood. For ankylosing spondylitis blood, a TCR beta motif of under 10 highly homologous variants appeared characteristic.

TCRdb reprocessed the 5' RACE reads with MiXCR, giving one entry per CDR3 protein. This sample yields around 340,000 distinct CDR3 sequences, of which roughly 22% are seen a single time; about 12% belongs to the top ten. The CDR3 covers 14 residues. Per germline, CDR1 SSHAT and CDR2 FNYEAQ (reference sequence). The J segment lost 6 bases and the V segment lost 5 bases, leaving 6 bases of the junction unmatched. Notes on this clonotype: What it recognizes is unknown.

Source material: blood, either unsorted or a sorted T cell fraction (not recorded which). The receptor's source is a male donor with ankylosing spondylitis or in good health (not recorded which). This chain uses TRBV7-7 with TRBJ2-3; 9 positions match TRBD1. The CDR3: CASSPGQGFDTQYF. The DNA for the CDR3 is TGTGCCAGCAGCCCGGGACAGGGATTCGATACGCAGTATTTT.